This T cell receptor beta chain was recovered during a study of blood T cell repertoires in COVID-19. At the level of the study: T cells, B-cell-depleted T cells, or PBMCs provided the cDNA or gDNA that served as material.

Germline CDR1 and CDR2: SGDLS and YYNGEE. Between the trimmed V and J ends, which lost 3 bases and 2 bases, there was a span of 18 bases. The length of the CDR3 is 18 residues. TCRdb's copy holds only in-frame clones and misses some; the assay was immunoSEQ multiplex PCR. The table lists approximately 230,000 clones, about 90% of them singletons, with approximately 1.9% in the top ten. This chain connects TRBV9 to TRBJ1-6; unclear D gene. The specimen was PBMCs or T cells enriched from blood (not recorded which). The clonotype comes from a woman under 30 who had recovered from COVID-19. This chain's CDR3 is CASSAEPIGSTYNSPLHF. CDR3 in DNA: TGTGCCAGCAGCGCCGAACCAATAGGGAGCACCTATAATTCACCCCTCCACTTT.